A single T cell receptor beta chain is shown here with its context. Its cognate antigen has yet to be identified. The sample holds no much larger clone one base away, and base qualities are not on file. These data come from a study of cytomegalovirus exposure and HLA in healthy donors (dated by TCRdb to the late 2010s). Describing the broader study: An earlier analysis of approximately 640 of the donors reported about 250 Gb of sequence data and 100 million to 140 million unique TCR beta sequences from 150 million to 200 million T cells. An early release that covered some 630 HLA-typed donors contained about 300 gigabases of sequencing data and some 87 million unique TCR sequences. Of the roughly 390 genotyped donors, approximately 83% fell in the genetic ancestry cluster associated with self-reported Caucasian donors. The study aimed to test whether cataloging public T cell receptors could reveal signatures of past pathogen exposure. The study profiled the T cell repertoires of hundreds of subjects by immunosequencing and related them to cytomegalovirus serostatus. Besides the first cohort of about 730 subjects, a separate validation cohort made up of roughly 120 different subjects was used. To predict cytomegalovirus infection status, the study brought together high-throughput TCR immunosequencing, statistical association of individual TCRs with disease status, and machine learning. A later analysis re-analyzed previously published TCR beta repertoires from approximately 670 donors and added high-resolution HLA genotyping to study TCR occurrence patterns. In the later analysis, no new phenotypic data were used to find candidate immune exposures; instead, reliance was placed on TCR beta sequences and their occurrence across donors. An earlier analysis of some 600 of the donors applied high-throughput TCR beta sequencing to assess whether each TCR beta V gene segment acted as functional or pseudogenic. Donor age, sex, ethnicity and CMV serostatus were compiled together with the repertoire data. In a later genetic analysis, genome-wide SNP genotypes for about 60% of the 666 donors were used, and that subset was treated as a discovery cohort. All discovery cohort repertoires had been generated using a single sequencing platform. Both class I and class II loci were covered by HLA typing, at four-digit resolution. Typing coverage differed by locus: A, B, C, DRB1 and DQB1 were typed in about 620-630 donors, DQA1 in 522, DPA1 in around 580, and DPB1 in 472. About 5 DR-DQ haplotypes were handled as single units for association and clustering, since linkage in the cohort was strong. On average, around 240,000 unique TCR beta nucleotide sequences were sequenced per donor among a few hundred genotyped donors of the cohort, with 15% to 20% of those sequences being non-productive.

V and J are truncated by 4 bases and 7 bases respectively, leaving an intervening sequence of 17 bases. The germline V gene gives CDR1 as SGHTA and CDR2 as FQGNSA. The CDR3 runs 15 amino acids, cysteine and phenylalanine included. The only DNA kept is the CDR3, 45 bases in frame from the first base. Here is what the overall study found, with its caveats: Only TCR beta chains were sequenced in this cohort, and the absence of alpha or paired-chain data limited detectable features. Because HLA typing was unavailable for some donors at each locus, only the typed subset was used in association tests. Correlated functional status among segregating V segments might reflect linkage disequilibrium, but an unknown experimental factor could not be ruled out. The presence/absence analyses assumed that sequencing depth was roughly uniform across donors, and that assumption may not be true. A later genetic analysis associated a missense DCLRE1C variant with V-gene and J-gene trimming of TCR beta chains, and an independent cohort replicated the association. According to a later analysis, most CMV-associated TCR beta chains appeared to be HLA-restricted, and the HLA associations seemed to be driven largely by CMV exposure. The classifier was reported to diagnose cytomegalovirus status with high specificity and sensitivity in both the original and validation cohorts. The study gave a list of 150 to 200 TCR beta chains associated with cytomegalovirus. In vitro tests confirmed that three of the cytomegalovirus-associated TCR beta chains recognize cytomegalovirus antigens. In a later analysis, the rate of TCR association differed among HLA loci, with DRB1 alleles having the most associated TCRs and HLA-C alleles having the fewest. Most TCR sequences were observed very rarely across donors, whereas some public TCRs were present in many individuals. The only immune exposure information available for the cohort was CMV serostatus. A further reported finding was that TCR beta sequences accurately predicted the HLA-A and HLA-B alleles for most subjects in the first cohort. A later analysis found that HLA-associated TCR beta chains were more clonally expanded and had lower generation probabilities than equally common non-associated chains. Some IMGT-functional V segments, including TRBV6-2 and TRBV6-3, could not be distinguished by the 87-base-pair reads and were therefore excluded. The authors suggested that the approach could potentially be extended to other disease states and immunological phenotypes. A later analysis associated roughly 17,000 TCR beta sequences with specific HLA alleles at a false discovery rate of 0.05. When HLA alleles, especially DR and DQ, strongly co-occurred, attributing TCR associations to individual alleles was difficult. A cluster of highly shared sequence variants was judged likely to be a technical artifact of the sequencing pipeline. In a later genetic analysis, fewer N-insertions in productive TCRs were reported among donors in an Asian-associated ancestry cluster than the 666-donor mean. Several of the top co-occurrence clusters appeared to be linked to parvovirus B19, influenza, CMV and Epstein-Barr virus, according to a later analysis. In an earlier analysis of about 600 of the donors, most TCR beta V segments appeared in productive rearrangements about 90% or about 30% of the time, broadly matching IMGT annotations. Because counts were too low, roughly 18 rarely observed V segments, including chromosome 9 orphons, were left out of the earlier analysis of 587 of the donors.

In total, fewer than 750 healthy bone marrow donors made up the cohort. Cohort members were all nominally healthy when sampled, although unrecorded immune exposures were likely present. The donor was CMV seropositive and was included in the group of almost 300 seropositive cohort members. Every donor gave a peripheral blood sample, and the peripheral blood mononuclear cells from that sample were used for TCR beta sequencing. The Qiagen DNeasy Blood Extraction Kit was used to extract genomic DNA from the blood cell samples. The method behind the library was the immunoSEQ multiplex PCR assay. The multiplex PCR relied on a mix of 60 forward primers for TCR Vbeta segments and 13 reverse primers for TCR Jbeta segments. The CDR3 region of rearranged TCR beta genes was amplified from genomic DNA by a multiplex PCR assay. The Illumina HiSeq System was used to sequence the amplified TCR beta libraries as 87-base-pair reads. Concerning the study's data processing: A later analysis tallied roughly 80 million unique TCR beta chains across the 550 to 850 repertoires, and approximately 12 million of those chains were shared by two or more donors. Raw reads were error-corrected and collapsed into unique sequences by a nearest-neighbor algorithm in which closely related sequences were merged to remove PCR and sequencing errors. Alignment of CDR3 sequences to IMGT reference sequences was used to assign V, D and J gene segments. For a sequence to be retained, a match of at least six nucleotides was required to both a V gene segment and a J gene segment. A rearrangement was called productive if the CDR3 had no stop codons and remained in frame with V and J, and every other rearrangement was called non-productive. Following IMGT convention, CDR3 was defined as the stretch from the second conserved V-encoded cysteine up to the conserved J-encoded phenylalanine. The earlier analysis of some 550 of the donors excluded any sequence lacking an unambiguous match to a single V gene segment. In an earlier analysis of a few hundred of the donors, V segments were called functional above 56.7% productive rearrangements and were called segregating when the between-donor standard deviation exceeded 5%. A statistical classification framework was built to diagnose cytomegalovirus status from the catalog of TCR beta chain sequences. In a later analysis, TCR nucleotide sequences were compared against IMGT/GENE-DB human TR gene sequences so that V and J genes could be assigned. In a later analysis, CDR3 sequences and most-parsimonious VDJ recombination scenarios were assigned using the TCRdist pipeline. A later analysis defined each TCR beta chain by its CDR3 amino acid sequence plus V-gene family, and excluded reads lacking a unique V-gene family. In a later analysis, nearly 600 highly shared, low-generation-probability nucleotide sequences were removed to address suspected cross-contamination and a sequencing artifact. In a later analysis, a clonal expansion index for each public chain was calculated from normalized within-repertoire ranks of inferred template counts. A later analysis computed generation probabilities with a VDJ recombination model fitted to out-of-frame rearrangements, and checked the results against IGoR. In a later analysis, hypergeometric tests were used to score TCR-TCR, TCR-HLA and TCR-CMV co-occurrence, with a repertoire-size bias correction applied to TCR pairs. A later analysis estimated false discovery rates by permuting HLA or CMV assignments 20 times. A later analysis grouped co-occurring TCRs with DBSCAN, adding TCRdist sequence similarity when clustering within HLA-allele-positive subsets. Repertoires with fewer than 30,000 or more than 120,000 public chains, plus five repertoires with anomalous nucleotide sharing, were excluded from co-occurrence clustering. TCRdb retrieved this table from immuneACCESS and kept in-frame rearrangements only. Not all clones are present; in checked studies, unresolved V genes account for under half, and no reason is known for the remainder. V, J and clone size derive from that table, while D and trimming were established from the DNA sequence. For this sample there are nearly 200,000 clones; more than 75% appear just once. Of the sample, around 0.38% is held by the ten largest clones.

The rearrangement joined TRBV7-2 to TRBJ2-1; TRBD2 is a possible D gene, resting on 6 matching bases. The TCR sequence derives from a male donor in good health and CMV-seropositive. What was sequenced was PBMCs. The CDR3 here reads CASSSSGGVGNEQFF. The DNA is TGTGCCAGCAGCTCCTCGGGCGGGGTGGGGAATGAGCAGTTCTTC.